Sequencing of this TCR beta chain was carried out in a study of vaccination and CD4 T cells after COVID-19. Specified treatment: roughly 10-day PBMC culture with coronavirus spike peptide pools or control peptides (ViraFEST assay). As to this clonotype: Its cognate antigen is unknown.

Germline assignment: CDR1 KGHDR and CDR2 SFDVKD. This CDR3 comprises 19 residues. V was trimmed by 4 bases and J by 6 bases, leaving 28 bases between them. The study sequenced cultured CD4+ T cell DNA using the Oncomine TCR Beta short-read assay. TCRdb passed the PCR reads through MiXCR, listing each CDR3 protein once. The sample has around 20,000 distinct CDR3 sequences, 35% to 50% seen once; the top ten hold 11% to 15%. The rearrangement uses TRBV24-1 and TRBJ2-3; weak D call: TRBD2 (6 bases). This sequence was found in a human donor who had recovered from COVID-19. The sample consisted of CD4+ T cells from blood, cultured in vitro. This chain's CDR3 is CATSDTPGSGRGRSDTQYF. The DNA for the CDR3 is TGTGCCACCAGTGACACCCCCGGGTCGGGAAGAGGGAGGTCGGATACGCAGTATTTT.